This T cell receptor delta chain was captured by sequencing in a study of gamma-delta chains in newborns, infants, children. TCRdb reprocessed the reads through CATT. The profile covers 4,000 to 4,500 delta-chain clones, with 38% appearing a single time and approximately 15% taken by the ten largest. The CDR3 is 20 residues long. The germline gives CDR1 TSWWSYY, CDR2 QGS. The V end was cut by 6 bases, the J end by 0 bases, with 29 bases between. The TCR originated in a child who received the measles vaccine. The genes are TRDV1 and TRDJ1; weak D call: TRDD2 (6 bases). The sample taken for sequencing was blood. The CDR3, as DNA: TGTGCTCTTGGTGGACTACGGGCCTTCCCGTGTCTGGAAAACACCGATAAACTCATCTTT. This codes for CALGGLRAFPCLENTDKLIF.